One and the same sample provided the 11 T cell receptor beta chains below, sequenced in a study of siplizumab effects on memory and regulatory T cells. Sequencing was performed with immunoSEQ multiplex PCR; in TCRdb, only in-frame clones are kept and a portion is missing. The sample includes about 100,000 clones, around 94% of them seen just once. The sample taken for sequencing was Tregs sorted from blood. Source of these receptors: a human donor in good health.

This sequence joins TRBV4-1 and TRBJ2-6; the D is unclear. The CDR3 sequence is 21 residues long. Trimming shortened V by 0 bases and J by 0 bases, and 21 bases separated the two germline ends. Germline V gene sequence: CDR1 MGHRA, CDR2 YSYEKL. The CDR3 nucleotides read TGCGCCAGCAGCCAAGAGACCCGCATCACGCTCTCCCTCTCTGGGGCCAACGTCCTGACTTTC. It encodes CASSQETRITLSLSGANVLTF.

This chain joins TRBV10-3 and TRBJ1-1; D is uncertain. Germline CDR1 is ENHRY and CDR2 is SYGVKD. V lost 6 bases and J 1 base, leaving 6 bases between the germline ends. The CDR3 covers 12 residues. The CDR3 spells CAIRRENTEAFF. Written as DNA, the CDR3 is TGTGCCATCAGGAGAGAGAACACTGAAGCTTTCTTT.

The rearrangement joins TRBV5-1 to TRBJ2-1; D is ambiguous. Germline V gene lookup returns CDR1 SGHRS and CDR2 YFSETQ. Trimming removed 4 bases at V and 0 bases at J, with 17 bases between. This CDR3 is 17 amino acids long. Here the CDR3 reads CASSALWPASSYNEQFF. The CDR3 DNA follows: TGCGCCAGCAGCGCCCTATGGCCGGCGAGCTCCTACAATGAGCAGTTCTTC.

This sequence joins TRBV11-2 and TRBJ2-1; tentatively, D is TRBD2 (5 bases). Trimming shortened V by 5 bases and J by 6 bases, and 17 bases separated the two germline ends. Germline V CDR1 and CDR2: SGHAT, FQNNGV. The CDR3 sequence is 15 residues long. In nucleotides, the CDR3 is TGTGCCAGCAGCGTGACTTATGTAGCGCGCAATGAGCAGTTCTTC. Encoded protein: CASSVTYVARNEQFF.

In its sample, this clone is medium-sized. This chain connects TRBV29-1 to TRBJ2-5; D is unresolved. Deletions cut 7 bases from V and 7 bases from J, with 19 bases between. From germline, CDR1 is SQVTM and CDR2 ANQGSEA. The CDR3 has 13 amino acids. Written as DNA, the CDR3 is TGCAGCGCAACGCCCCTTCACGGTGGGACCCAGTACTTC. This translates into CSATPLHGGTQYF.

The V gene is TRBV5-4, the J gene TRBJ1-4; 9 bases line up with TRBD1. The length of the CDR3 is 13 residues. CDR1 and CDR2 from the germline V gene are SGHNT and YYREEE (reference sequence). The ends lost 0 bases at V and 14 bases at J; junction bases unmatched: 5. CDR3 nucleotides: TGTGCCAGCAGCTTGGCCCGACAGGGGGTTCTGTTTTTT. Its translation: CASSLARQGVLFF.

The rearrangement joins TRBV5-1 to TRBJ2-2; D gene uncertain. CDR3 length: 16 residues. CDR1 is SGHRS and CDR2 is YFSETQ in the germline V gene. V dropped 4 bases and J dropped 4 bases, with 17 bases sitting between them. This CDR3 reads CASSPDGLTFTGELFF. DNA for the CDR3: TGCGCCAGCAGCCCCGATGGGCTAACTTTCACCGGGGAGCTGTTTTTT.

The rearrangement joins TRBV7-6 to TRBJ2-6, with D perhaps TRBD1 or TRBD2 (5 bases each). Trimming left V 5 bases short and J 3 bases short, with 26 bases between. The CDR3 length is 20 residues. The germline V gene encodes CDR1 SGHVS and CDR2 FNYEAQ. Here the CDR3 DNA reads TGTGCCAGCAGCCACAAAACCGGGGCCCGCTTTGTATATGGGGCCAACGTCCTGACTTTC. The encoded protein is CASSHKTGARFVYGANVLTF.

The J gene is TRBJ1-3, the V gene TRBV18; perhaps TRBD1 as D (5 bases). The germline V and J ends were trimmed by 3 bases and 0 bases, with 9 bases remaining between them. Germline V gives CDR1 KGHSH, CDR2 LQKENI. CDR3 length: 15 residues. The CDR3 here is CASSPLDSSGNTIYF. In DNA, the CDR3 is TGTGCCAGCTCACCTCTCGACAGCTCTGGAAACACCATATATTTT.

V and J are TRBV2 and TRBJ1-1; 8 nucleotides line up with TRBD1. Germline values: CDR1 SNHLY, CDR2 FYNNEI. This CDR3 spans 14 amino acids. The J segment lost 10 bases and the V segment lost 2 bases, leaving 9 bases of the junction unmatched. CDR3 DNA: TGTGCCAGCAGTGAAAACAGGGGGACCGCCGGAGCTTTCTTT. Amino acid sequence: CASSENRGTAGAFF.

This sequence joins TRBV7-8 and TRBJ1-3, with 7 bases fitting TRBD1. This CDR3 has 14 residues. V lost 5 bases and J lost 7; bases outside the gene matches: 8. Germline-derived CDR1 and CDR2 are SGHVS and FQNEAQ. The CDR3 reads CASSSSGTENTIYF. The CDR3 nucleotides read TGTGCCAGCAGCAGCTCCGGGACAGAGAACACCATATATTTT.